A single sample gave rise to the 27 T cell receptor beta chains below, sequenced in a study of cytotoxic CD8 clonotypes in ibrutinib-treated CLL. Sequenced by immunoSEQ multiplex PCR; TCRdb stores in-frame clones only, minus some. This table has 40,000 to 55,000 clones, roughly 85% appearing once. Here the sequenced sample was PBMCs, taken after 24 months of ibrutinib treatment. The receptor source for this set is a human donor with chronic lymphocytic leukemia.

J is TRBJ2-6 and V is TRBV4-1; 11 bases align to TRBD2. The ends lost 6 bases at V and 0 bases at J; junction bases unmatched: 13. The CDR3 totals 20 residues. Germline CDR1 MGHRA, CDR2 YSYEKL. The CDR3 region has the DNA TGCGCCAGCAGTCCTCTCGGACTAGCGGGTCCTCTCTCTGGGGCCAACGTCCTGACTTTC. This codes for CASSPLGLAGPLSGANVLTF.

V gene TRBV28 combines with J gene TRBJ2-7; 7 bases line up with TRBD1. The V gene's germline CDR1 is MDHEN and CDR2 SYDVKM. Trimming at V came to 3 bases and at J to 2 bases, leaving 13 bases not matched to a gene. This CDR3 spans 17 amino acids. CDR3 nucleotide sequence: TGTGCCAGCAGTTTCGGCTTAATTGGGACAGCCACCTACGAGCAGTACTTC. Translation: CASSFGLIGTATYEQYF.

This chain links TRBV7-9 with TRBJ1-1; D remains unclear. Trimming shortened V by 5 bases and J by 0 bases, and 19 bases separated the two germline ends. The CDR3 is 17 amino acids. Germline V lookup: CDR1 SEHNR, CDR2 FQNEAQ (reference sequence). The CDR3 is CASSPLYTGILNTEAFF. DNA for the CDR3: TGTGCCAGCAGCCCCCTTTACACGGGCATACTGAACACTGAAGCTTTCTTT.

The chain combines TRBV6-5 with TRBJ1-1, with 9 bases matching TRBD1. V lost 1 base and J lost 10; bases outside the gene matches: 7. Germline CDR1 MNHEY, CDR2 SVGAGI. The CDR3 has 14 residues. DNA for the CDR3: TGTGCCAGCAGTTACTTAGGGACAGGGCAACGAGCTTTCTTT. Protein: CASSYLGTGQRAFF.

The chain has TRBV6-4 and TRBJ2-3, with unresolved D. With 2 bases removed from V and 1 base from J, the gap between germline ends came to 7 bases. This CDR3 is built from 14 residues. Per germline, CDR1 MRHNA and CDR2 SNTAGT. The CDR3 region is CASSDKGGTDTQYF. The CDR3 bases are TGTGCCAGCAGTGACAAGGGCGGCACAGATACGCAGTATTTT.

V and J are TRBV7-3 and TRBJ2-5; 7 bases map to TRBD2. Germline CDR1 is SGHTA and CDR2 is FQGTGA. The V gene end was trimmed by 5 bases and the J gene end by 6 bases; junction bases not matched to a gene: 15. The CDR3 consists of 16 residues. CDR3 sequence reads: CASSLNRYAGVKTQYF. DNA of the CDR3: TGTGCCAGCAGCCTAAACCGCTACGCGGGAGTCAAGACCCAGTACTTC.

The count of this clone is one. CDR3 nucleotides: TGTGCCAGCAGCAACTCCGGGACAGAGACCTACGAGCAGTACTTC. It translates to CASSNSGTETYEQYF. V and J are TRBV7-2 and TRBJ2-7; 7 nucleotides align to TRBD1. J gave up 2 bases and V 5 bases, and 9 bases lay outside the gene matches. The CDR3 loop spans 15 amino acids. CDR1 and CDR2 from the germline V gene are SGHTA and FQGNSA.

The chain's CDR3 is CASSQDWPGGAGNTEAFF. CDR3 nucleotides: TGTGCCAGCAGCCAAGATTGGCCCGGGGGCGCAGGGAACACTGAAGCTTTCTTT. The rearrangement uses TRBV14 and TRBJ1-1; TRBD1 is a possible D gene (6 bases). The length of the CDR3 is 18 residues. Deletions cut 0 bases from V and 1 base from J, with 18 bases between. The germline V gene has CDR1 SGHDN and CDR2 FVKESK.

V gene TRBV30 combines with J gene TRBJ2-1, with 10 bases fitting TRBD1. This CDR3 comprises 16 residues. Trimming took 0 bases from V and 4 from J; bases not matched to a gene: 6. Germline CDR1 reads GTSNPN; CDR2 reads SVGIG (reference sequence). The CDR3 DNA reads TGTGCCTGGAGTGTACTTAGACAGGGGGCTTACAATGAGCAGTTCTTC. It codes for CAWSVLRQGAYNEQFF.

The genes are TRBV4-1 and TRBJ2-1, with 14 bases identical to TRBD2. This CDR3 has 22 amino acids. Germline assignment: CDR1 MGHRA and CDR2 YSYEKL. V shed 2 bases, J shed 9 bases, and the junction held 24 bases outside the gene matches. This chain's CDR3 is CASSQLSQNVFGTSGSRGEQFF. The CDR3, as DNA: TGCGCCAGCAGCCAACTAAGTCAGAACGTATTCGGGACTAGCGGGAGTCGGGGTGAGCAGTTCTTC.

The chain joins TRBV19 to TRBJ2-1; D ambiguous. V lost 4 bases, J lost 9 bases, and 10 bases lay in between. Germline values: CDR1 LNHDA, CDR2 SQIVND (reference sequence). The CDR3 length is 12 residues. The chain's CDR3 is CASSTIAGEQFF. CDR3 DNA sequence: TGTGCCAGTAGTACCATCGCCGGTGAGCAGTTCTTC.

This rearrangement joins TRBV7-3 to TRBJ2-3; 8 bases line up with TRBD2. The CDR3 loop spans 14 amino acids. The trim removed 11 bases at V and 2 bases at J, leaving 9 bases unmatched. Germline CDR1 reads SGHTA; CDR2 reads FQGTGA. The CDR3 here is CASGAGGPTDTQYF. In DNA, the CDR3 is TGTGCCTCCGGCGCGGGAGGACCCACAGATACGCAGTATTTT. Supplemented by reference TRBV7-3 and TRBJ2-3, the full variable domain reads GAGVSQTPSNKVTEKGKYVELRCDPISGHTALYWYRQSLGQGPEFLIYFQGTGAADDSGLPNDRFFAVRPEGSVSTLKIQRTERGDSAVYLCASGAGGPTDTQYFGPGTRLTVL.

This chain joins TRBV28 and TRBJ1-5; 8 bases are shared with TRBD1. From germline, CDR1 is MDHEN and CDR2 SYDVKM. The CDR3 loop spans 16 amino acids. The J segment lost 5 bases and the V segment lost 2 bases, leaving 8 bases of the junction unmatched. CDR3 in DNA: TGTGCCAGCAGTTTAAGGGCAGGGGGCGAACATCAGCCCCAGCATTTT. Encoded protein: CASSLRAGGEHQPQHF.

This clone occurred once. The chain employs TRBV18 and TRBJ2-7; D is possibly TRBD1 (6 bases). The CDR3 totals 14 residues. Trimming left V 1 base short and J 2 bases short, with 9 bases between. Germline-derived CDR1 and CDR2 are KGHSH and LQKENI. CDR3 nucleotide sequence: TGTGCCAGCTCACCACGAGGGGACACCTACGAGCAGTACTTC. Amino acid sequence: CASSPRGDTYEQYF.

This clone was picked up a small number of times. This chain connects TRBV5-8 to TRBJ1-1, with D hard to call. Germline CDR1 SGHTS, CDR2 YDEGEE. The CDR3 totals 13 residues. The ends were cut back, 0 bases at V and 1 base at J, with 4 bases in the middle. The CDR3 is CASSLVRNTEAFF. The CDR3, as DNA: TGTGCCAGCAGCTTGGTCAGGAACACTGAAGCTTTCTTT.

This clone has a single count. V gene TRBV4-1 combines with J gene TRBJ2-2; D call uncertain. Germline V gene lookup returns CDR1 MGHRA and CDR2 YSYEKL. This CDR3 comprises 15 residues. Deletions cut 4 bases from V and 6 bases from J, with 15 bases between. The CDR3 DNA follows: TGCGCCAGCAGCCCCCTTCTTAAGCGCCCCGGGGAGCTGTTTTTT. As protein: CASSPLLKRPGELFF.

The J gene is TRBJ2-7, the V gene TRBV28, with 12 bases that match TRBD1. Germline lookup yields CDR1 MDHEN and CDR2 SYDVKM. This CDR3 spans 15 amino acids. V trimming: 5 bases; J trimming: 3 bases; junction bases outside the gene matches: 5. The CDR3 DNA sequence: TGTGCCAGCAGTGGGGACAGGGGGCATCGCTACGAGCAGTACTTC. Translation gives CASSGDRGHRYEQYF.

V gene TRBV5-1 combines with J gene TRBJ2-3; the match to TRBD2 covers 7 bases. The CDR3 is 14 amino acids. Germline V gene sequence: CDR1 SGHRS, CDR2 YFSETQ. The ends lost 4 bases at V and 5 bases at J; junction bases unmatched: 7. The CDR3: CASSLAAGEDTQYF. CDR3 coding DNA: TGCGCCAGCAGCCTAGCTGCGGGAGAAGATACGCAGTATTTT.

This chain joins TRBV7-3 and TRBJ2-3; tentative D call: TRBD1 (5 bases). CDR1 SGHTA and CDR2 FQGTGA come from the germline V gene. Trimming removed 5 bases at V and 0 bases at J, with 18 bases between. The CDR3 contains 17 residues. The CDR3 DNA sequence: TGTGCCAGCAGCCAGTGGGCAGGGTTATCTAGCACAGATACGCAGTATTTT. Its protein product is CASSQWAGLSSTDTQYF.

CDR3 DNA sequence: TGTGCCAGCAGCGTTAGCGGGATGGGCAGCACAGATACGCAGTATTTT. Translation gives CASSVSGMGSTDTQYF. V usage is TRBV11-2 and J usage is TRBJ2-3, with TRBD2 matching 8 bases. Germline trimming cut 5 bases from V and 0 bases from J; bases unmatched to any gene: 7. This CDR3 has 16 residues. Germline V gene lookup returns CDR1 SGHAT and CDR2 FQNNGV.

The chain is built from TRBV5-4 and TRBJ1-5, with D perhaps TRBD1 (6 bases). CDR1 is SGHNT, CDR2 YYREEE, per germline (reference sequence). V was clipped by 0 bases and J by 4 bases, with 8 bases between them. The CDR3 contains 14 residues. In nucleotides, the CDR3 is TGTGCCAGCAGCTTGGACCAGGGGAATCAGCCCCAGCATTTT. Its protein is CASSLDQGNQPQHF.

This CDR3 is CASSELAGVGNEQFF. The DNA of the CDR3 is TGTGCCAGCAGTGAATTAGCGGGAGTAGGCAATGAGCAGTTCTTC. The chain recombines TRBV6-1 with TRBJ2-1, with 9 bases identical to TRBD2. In germline, CDR1 is MNHNS, CDR2 SASEGT. With 2 bases clipped from V and 6 bases from J, the junction kept 5 bases outside the gene matches. This CDR3 has 15 amino acids.

This clone appeared a few times. The rearrangement uses TRBV18 and TRBJ2-1; perhaps TRBD2 as D (6 bases). The germline gives CDR1 KGHSH, CDR2 LQKENI. This CDR3 contains 13 residues. Trimming cost V 4 bases and J 8 bases, with 12 bases left between them. DNA for the CDR3: TGTGCCAGCTCACTAGCGGACGTCTATGAGCAGTTCTTC. It encodes CASSLADVYEQFF.

The chain is built from TRBV9 and TRBJ2-7; D may match TRBD1 or TRBD2 (5 bases each). V was trimmed by 0 bases and J by 3 bases, leaving 10 bases between them. CDR1 is SGDLS, CDR2 YYNGEE, per germline. The CDR3 sequence is 14 residues long. The CDR3 DNA reads as TGTGCCAGCAGCGTAGCTCCGGGGCTCTACGAGCAGTACTTC. As protein: CASSVAPGLYEQYF. Full variable domain (remainder filled in from reference TRBV9 and TRBJ2-7): DSGVTQTPKHLITATGQRVTLRCSPRSGDLSVYWYQQSLDQGLQFLIQYYNGEERAKGNILERFSAQQFPDLHSELNLSSLELGDSALYFCASSVAPGLYEQYFGPGTRLTVT.

The V and J genes are TRBV30 and TRBJ2-1; D unclear. Trimming shortened V by 5 bases and J by 3 bases, and 14 bases separated the two germline ends. Germline V lookup: CDR1 GTSNPN, CDR2 SVGIG (reference sequence). CDR3 length equals 14 residues. In DNA, the CDR3 is TGTGCCTGGGCACTACCACCGGGCTACAATGAGCAGTTCTTC. As protein: CAWALPPGYNEQFF. The complete variable domain, with remaining parts taken from reference TRBV30 and TRBJ2-1, reads SQTIHQWPATLVQPVGSPLSLECTVEGTSNPNLYWYRQAAGRGLQLLFYSVGIGQISSEVPQNLSASRPQDRQFILSSKKLLLSDSGFYLCAWALPPGYNEQFFGPGTRLTVL.

The chain recombines TRBV5-1 with TRBJ1-2, with 7 bases matching TRBD1. The CDR3 has 14 residues. With 3 bases clipped from V and 10 bases from J, the junction kept 12 bases outside the gene matches. Germline loops: CDR1 SGHRS, CDR2 YFSETQ. The CDR3 spells CASSSSGQMSYYTF. The CDR3 region has the DNA TGCGCCAGCAGCTCTTCGGGACAGATGTCTTACTACACCTTC.

V and J are TRBV10-2 and TRBJ1-1, with 7 bases aligning to TRBD1. The CDR3 covers 13 residues. Trimming at V came to 8 bases and at J to 10 bases, leaving 13 bases not matched to a gene. Germline V gene sequence: CDR1 WSHSY, CDR2 SAAADI. The CDR3 DNA reads as TGCGCCAGCGTCACAGGGGCATCCCTTCCAGCTTTCTTT. Encoded protein: CASVTGASLPAFF.